This TCR beta chain was profiled in a study of T cell repertoires in cytomegalovirus infection (dated by TCRdb to the late 2010s). Background for the entire study: Recently identified HLA-C-restricted CMV epitopes, whose presentation resists viral immunomodulation, were targeted by peptide stimulations together with well-studied HLA-B-restricted epitopes. Because public TCR beta signatures pointed to carriage of CMV infection together with the matching HLA type, the HLA type of each donor mattered for the analysis.

The full study reports these points: The ex vivo response was dominated by HLA-C-restricted CMV-specific TCR beta clonotypes, which also provided the single most frequent clonotype in two of eight donors. Carriers of CMV infection plus the relevant HLA type were discriminated by the cumulative frequency of public TCR beta family members in the study cohort and in an independent roughly 320-donor cohort.

Sample treatment or condition, as interpreted from the label and publication: in vitro stimulation with specific CMV peptide epitopes to enrich CMV-specific T cells. These reads were obtained on an Illumina HiSeq 1500. TCRdb ran its own pipeline on the public reads, namely fastp trimming at Q25 and MiXCR clone calling, and kept in-frame beta chains. Identical CDR3 protein sequences are pooled into one entry, listed with their most common genes and DNA. The sample includes 200,000 to 250,000 distinct CDR3 sequences, with 38% observed a single time. Approximately 60% of the sample is in the top ten clones. Notes on this clonotype: Its antigen has not been determined. The junction differs from germline at one of its ends, possibly a read error.

CDR1 and CDR2 are read off the germline V gene as SGHTA and FQGNSA. The CDR3, from cysteine to phenylalanine, totals 15 residues. The entry retains the CDR3 DNA only, 45 bases that are in frame from base 1. The chain is encoded by TRBV7-2 joined to TRBJ2-1, with the D gene not confidently named. The receptor comes from a human donor in good health (CMV status not recorded). Some clones in this sample may be carry-over from other donors' samples. Sequences were derived from CD8+ T cells from cultured PBMCs, sampled from culture after CMV antigen stimulation. The base sequence is TGTGCCAGAAGCGCACGGAGTGAGCGTTTCCATGAGCAGTGCTTC. Its translation is CARSARSERFHEQCF.